This passage covers 5 T cell receptor beta chains from one sample sequenced in a study of Ad26.COV2.S vaccination and SARS-CoV-2 variants. Some clones are missing from TCRdb's copy, which holds only in-frame ones; the method was immunoSEQ multiplex PCR. The data contain 300,000 to 400,000 clones, around nine tenths of them singletons. Treatment given: roughly 19 received Ad26.COV2.S at low or high dose, single or two shots; 5 received placebo; per-sample allocation not given. On day 63 after the first injection, vaccine and placebo recipients gave samples. The sequences come from peripheral blood, collected in a trial of Ad26.COV2.S vaccine versus placebo. The origin of the receptors is a person between 18 and 59 years old who received the Ad26.COV2.S COVID-19 vaccine or a placebo.

This clone was observed a handful of times. The chain recombines TRBV14 with TRBJ2-7; 8 nucleotides align to TRBD1. Germline loops: CDR1 SGHDN, CDR2 FVKESK. With V trimmed by 1 base and J by 5 bases, 7 bases remained unmatched. The CDR3 is 15 residues long. The CDR3 DNA sequence: TGTGCCAGCAGCCAAGGTAGGGACAGGAGGAACGAGCAGTACTTC. Translation: CASSQGRDRRNEQYF.

A note on this clone: The junction departs from the called germline gene at one end, perhaps through a read error. This rearrangement joins TRBV6-5 to TRBJ1-1, with 8 bases aligning to TRBD1. Germline V gene lookup returns CDR1 MNHEY and CDR2 SVGAGI. The CDR3 is 15 residues long. The CDR3 loop is CASSHSGTGNTEAFF. CDR3 sequence (DNA): TGTGCCAGCAGTCACTCCGGGACAGGGAACACTGAAGCTTTCTTT.

This chain's CDR3 is CASSRPGRDRTYEQYF. Written as DNA, the CDR3 is TGCGCCAGCAGCCGCCCCGGCCGGGACAGGACCTACGAGCAGTACTTC. This sequence joins TRBV5-1 and TRBJ2-7; 8 bases agree with TRBD1. CDR1 is SGHRS and CDR2 is YFSETQ in the germline V gene. The J segment lost 2 bases and the V segment lost 4 bases, leaving 11 bases of the junction unmatched. The CDR3 consists of 16 residues. The whole variable domain, remainder taken from reference TRBV5-1 and TRBJ2-7, is KAGVTQTPRYLIKTRGQQVTLSCSPISGHRSVSWYQQTPGQGLQFLFEYFSETQRNKGNFPGRFSGRQFSNSRSEMNVSTLELGDSALYLCASSRPGRDRTYEQYFGPGTRLTVT.

The J gene is TRBJ2-2, the V gene TRBV30; a possible D gene is TRBD1 (5 bases). There are 14 residues in the CDR3. The V end lost 2 bases, the J end lost 4 bases, and 11 bases lay between the germline ends. Germline V gives CDR1 GTSNPN, CDR2 SVGIG (reference sequence). In DNA, the CDR3 is TGTGCCTGGAGTCGCAGGGCGGTCACCGGGGAGCTGTTTTTT. Translating gives CAWSRRAVTGELFF.

The chain links TRBV9 to TRBJ1-1, with D perhaps TRBD1 (5 bases). The CDR3 has 17 residues. V lost 4 bases, J lost 1 base, and 20 bases lay in between. The germline V gene encodes CDR1 SGDLS and CDR2 YYNGEE. In nucleotides, the CDR3 is TGTGCCAGCAGCCCCCGTCGGGGGAAGGGAGCGAACACTGAAGCTTTCTTT. This codes for CASSPRRGKGANTEAFF. The whole variable domain, remainder taken from reference TRBV9 and TRBJ1-1, is DSGVTQTPKHLITATGQRVTLRCSPRSGDLSVYWYQQSLDQGLQFLIQYYNGEERAKGNILERFSAQQFPDLHSELNLSSLELGDSALYFCASSPRRGKGANTEAFFGQGTRLTVV.